Listed here is a single TCR beta chain. There are many counts of this clonotype. What this receptor recognizes is not known. No much larger clone exists at a distance of one base, and base qualities are not known. TCRdb names Illumina HiSeq 2500 as the instrument used. Quantitative 5'-RACE with molecular barcodes was used to prepare TCR beta libraries. The original pipeline was this. A new computational method based on a probabilistic model of VDJ rearrangement was used to identify disease-linked TCR variants. Using fastp trimming at Q25 and MiXCR clonotype assembly, TCRdb reanalyzed the public sequencing data and kept in-frame beta chains. Rows with one shared CDR3 protein collapse into an entry with the most common genes and DNA. The V and J calls follow TCRdb's processing rather than the paper's. The sample table records around 88,000 distinct CDR3 sequences; around 10% of these occur just once. The top ten clonotypes cover approximately 4.6% of the sample.

The data originate from a study of CD8 T cells in ankylosing spondylitis (TCRdb year 2017). Study-wide context: T cell receptor beta repertoires were profiled in healthy donors and ankylosing spondylitis patients so that disease-linked TCR variants could be found. The full study cohort was made up of 25 ankylosing spondylitis patients and 95 to 130 healthy donors. Peripheral blood was sampled, and synovial fluid was also collected from ankylosing spondylitis patients. General findings and caveats noted by the study authors: A TCR beta motif made up of several highly homologous amino acid variants appeared to be characteristic of blood from ankylosing spondylitis patients. Significant enrichment of the disease-linked clones was reported in matched synovial fluid samples from ankylosing spondylitis patients. Some TCR beta motif variants had previously been reported in synovial fluid and blood of reactive arthritis patients, which suggested common disease-initiation mechanisms. The disease-linked clones had a CD8+ phenotype and were found at relatively low frequencies in peripheral blood.

The sequenced material came from blood, either unsorted or a sorted T cell fraction (not recorded which). This clonotype was sampled from a male donor with ankylosing spondylitis or in good health (not recorded which).

The CDR3 corresponds to CASSQEQGEVGELFF. The DNA is TGTGCCAGCAGCCAAGAGCAGGGCGAGGTCGGGGAGCTGTTTTTT. Recombination connected TRBV3-1 to TRBJ2-2, with a tentative D gene TRBD1 over 5 matching bases. Deletion took 0 bases off V and 7 bases off J, with a span of 12 bases between the germline ends. From the cysteine up to the phenylalanine, the CDR3 has a length of 15 residues. Only CDR3 DNA remains: 45 bases, in frame from the first base. CDR1 LGHDT and CDR2 YNNKEL are derived from the germline V gene (reference sequence).